This T cell receptor (beta chain) was identified during a study of OX40 agonist ivuxolimab in advanced cancers. The overall study: Ivuxolimab, an antibody that agonizes OX40 (CD134), was administered to the patients. Those enrolled were 80% to 85% male, with a mean age of around 58 years and ages from about 20 to 80. Dose-escalation patients suffered from hepatocellular carcinoma, melanoma, renal cell or head and neck cancer.

Some clones are missing from TCRdb's copy, which holds only in-frame ones; the method was immunoSEQ multiplex PCR. Found here are more than 85,000 clones, approximately 90% of them singletons; the top ten hold 0.25% to 0.3%. As concerns this clone: Its cognate antigen is unknown.

Per germline, CDR1 MNHEY and CDR2 SMNVEV (reference sequence). The CDR3 totals 15 residues. V lost 6 bases, J lost 4 bases, and 10 bases stayed unmatched. General study points: CD4+ and CD8+ T cells in blood underwent clonal expansion by week 6 at 0.1 to 3.0 mg/kg.

The TCR comes from an adult with an advanced solid tumor such as melanoma, head and neck, liver or kidney cancer. The chain combines TRBV27 with TRBJ1-2; 8 nucleotides line up with TRBD1. The source was CD4+ or CD8+ T cells sorted from blood, collected in a trial of the OX40 agonist ivuxolimab. CDR3 loop: CASRQTGGAIYGYTF. The CDR3 bases are TGTGCCAGCAGACAAACAGGGGGGGCTATCTATGGCTACACCTTC.